The clone carrying this T cell receptor beta chain was counted only a few times. Antigen specificity is unknown. This sample was taken from a study of response to subunit inactivated influenza vaccine. Overall study results and limits: Authors suggested seasonal influenza vaccinations each recruit few new T cells.

The CDR3 is made up of 14 amino acids. Germline CDR1 is SEHNR and CDR2 is FQNEAQ (reference sequence). V was clipped by 1 base and J by 3 bases, with 10 bases between them. TCRdb fed the RT-PCR reads into MiXCR, producing one record per CDR3 protein. The sample has about 190,000 distinct CDR3 sequences, around 15% seen once. The J gene is TRBJ2-7, the V gene TRBV7-9; D is perhaps TRBD1 or TRBD2 (6 bases each). This TCR was sampled from a man aged 50-60 years who received an inactivated influenza vaccine. The input for sequencing was CD8+ T cells sorted from PBMCs, taken roughly 5 days after vaccination. CDR3 region: CASSLVGGHYEQYF. The CDR3 region has the DNA TGTGCCAGCAGCTTAGTCGGGGGACACTACGAGCAGTACTTC. The whole variable domain, filled in from reference TRBV7-9 and TRBJ2-7, reads DTGVSQNPRHKITKRGQNVTFRCDPISEHNRLYWYRQTLGQGPEFLTYFQNEAQLEKSRLLSDRFSAERPKGSFSTLEIQRTEQGDSAMYLCASSLVGGHYEQYFGPGTRLTVT.